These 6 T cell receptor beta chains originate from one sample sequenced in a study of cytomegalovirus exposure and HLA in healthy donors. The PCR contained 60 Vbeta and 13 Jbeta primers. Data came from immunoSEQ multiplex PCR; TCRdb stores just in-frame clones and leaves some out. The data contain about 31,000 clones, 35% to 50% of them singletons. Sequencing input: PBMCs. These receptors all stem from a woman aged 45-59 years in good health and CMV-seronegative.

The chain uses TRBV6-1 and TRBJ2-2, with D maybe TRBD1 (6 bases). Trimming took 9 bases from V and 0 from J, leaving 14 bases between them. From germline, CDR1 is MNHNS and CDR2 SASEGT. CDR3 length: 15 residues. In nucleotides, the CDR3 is TGTGCCAGTTCGTATTGGACAGCGAACACCGGGGAGCTGTTTTTT. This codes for CASSYWTANTGELFF.

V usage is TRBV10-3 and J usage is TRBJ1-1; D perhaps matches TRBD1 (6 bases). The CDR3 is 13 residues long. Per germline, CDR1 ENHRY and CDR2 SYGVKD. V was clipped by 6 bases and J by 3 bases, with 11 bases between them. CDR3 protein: CAIRSRGDTEAFF. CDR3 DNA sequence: TGTGCCATCAGATCCAGGGGAGACACTGAAGCTTTCTTT.

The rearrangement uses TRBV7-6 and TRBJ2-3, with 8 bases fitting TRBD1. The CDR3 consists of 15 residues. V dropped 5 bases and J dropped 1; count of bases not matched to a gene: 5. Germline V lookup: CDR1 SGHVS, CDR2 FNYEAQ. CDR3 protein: CASSPQGGGTDTQYF. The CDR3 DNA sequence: TGTGCCAGCAGCCCACAGGGGGGCGGCACAGATACGCAGTATTTT. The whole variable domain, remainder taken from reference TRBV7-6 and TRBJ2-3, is GAGVSQSPRYKVTKRGQDVALRCDPISGHVSLYWYRQALGQGPEFLTYFNYEAQQDKSGLPNDRFSAERPEGSISTLTIQRTEQRDSAMYRCASSPQGGGTDTQYFGPGTRLTVL.

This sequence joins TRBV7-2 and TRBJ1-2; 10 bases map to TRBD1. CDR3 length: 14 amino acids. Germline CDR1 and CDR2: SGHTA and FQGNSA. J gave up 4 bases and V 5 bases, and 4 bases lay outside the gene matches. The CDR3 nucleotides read TGTGCCAGCAGCCCGGGACAGGGGTTCTATGGCTACACCTTC. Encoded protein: CASSPGQGFYGYTF. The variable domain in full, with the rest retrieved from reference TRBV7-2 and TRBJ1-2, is GAGVSQSPSNKVTEKGKDVELRCDPISGHTALYWYRQSLGQGLEFLIYFQGNSAPDKSGLPSDRFSAERTGGSVSTLTIQRTQQEDSAVYLCASSPGQGFYGYTFGSGTRLTVV.

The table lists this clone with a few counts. CDR3 sequence reads: CASSFGQGRTDTQYF. In DNA, the CDR3 is TGTGCCAGCAGTTTCGGACAGGGACGCACAGATACGCAGTATTTT. This chain links TRBV6-5 with TRBJ2-3; 8 bases agree with TRBD1. The CDR3 covers 15 residues. CDR1 MNHEY and CDR2 SVGAGI come from the germline V gene. J gave up 1 base and V 4 bases, and 4 bases lay outside the gene matches.

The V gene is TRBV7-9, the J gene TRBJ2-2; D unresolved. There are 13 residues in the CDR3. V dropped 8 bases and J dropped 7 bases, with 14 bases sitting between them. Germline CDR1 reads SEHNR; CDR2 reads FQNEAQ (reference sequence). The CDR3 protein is CASVLAVDGELFF. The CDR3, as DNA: TGTGCCAGCGTCTTGGCGGTCGACGGGGAGCTGTTTTTT. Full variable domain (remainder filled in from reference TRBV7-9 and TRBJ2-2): DTGVSQNPRHKITKRGQNVTFRCDPISEHNRLYWYRQTLGQGPEFLTYFQNEAQLEKSRLLSDRFSAERPKGSFSTLEIQRTEQGDSAMYLCASVLAVDGELFFGEGSRLTVL.